These 14 T cell receptor beta chains share one sample of origin, sequenced in a study of shared clonotypes between healthy human individuals (dated by TCRdb to about 2020). Libraries were constructed by the immunoSEQ multiplex PCR assay. TCRdb mirrors the immuneACCESS table, restricted to in-frame sequences. Some clones are absent from its copies; in checked studies, under half trace to an unresolved V gene, and the reason for the others is unknown. This sample holds 450,000 to 500,000 clones; approximately 81% were observed only once. The top ten constitute 12% of the sample. The sequenced sample consisted of PBMCs. All receptors come from a woman between 40 and 55 years old in good health. Some clones in this sample may be carry-over from other donors' samples.

Only one count was recorded for this clone. The rearrangement uses TRBV28 and TRBJ1-1; possibly TRBD1 for D (5 bases). Trimming pared 5 bases from V and 1 base from J, leaving 17 bases between. This CDR3 comprises 16 residues. Germline assignment: CDR1 MDHEN and CDR2 SYDVKM. As DNA, the CDR3 is TGTGCCAGCAGTCCCCTACCCCGGGGCTCGAACACTGAAGCTTTCTTT. As protein: CASSPLPRGSNTEAFF.

V usage is TRBV5-1 and J usage is TRBJ2-3; unclear D gene. CDR1 and CDR2 from the germline V gene are SGHRS and YFSETQ. V was trimmed by 4 bases and J by 0 bases, leaving 12 bases between them. This CDR3 is built from 15 residues. CDR3 DNA sequence: TGCGCCAGCAGCCCAGGCGTCGCTAGCACAGATACGCAGTATTTT. Protein product: CASSPGVASTDTQYF.

The V and J genes are TRBV5-1 and TRBJ2-7; D tentatively reads TRBD1 or TRBD2 (6 bases each). The CDR3 covers 14 residues. Germline V gene data show CDR1 as SGHRS and CDR2 as YFSETQ. V gave up 0 bases and J gave up 6 bases, with 13 bases separating them. This chain's CDR3 is CASSLAVGGSEQYF. CDR3 bases: TGCGCCAGCAGCTTGGCCGTGGGGGGCAGCGAGCAGTACTTC.

This clone showed up many times. The identical CDR3 is also encoded by other nucleotide sequences in the sample. The V call is TRBV19, the J call TRBJ2-3; 8 bases are shared with TRBD2. Germline V gene sequence: CDR1 LNHDA, CDR2 SQIVND (reference sequence). Trimming removed 8 bases from V and 4 bases from J; junction bases left unmatched: 5. The CDR3 has 13 amino acids. In DNA form, the CDR3 reads TGTGCCAGTCGATTAGCGGGGTCAGATACGCAGTATTTT. Its translation: CASRLAGSDTQYF. The full variable domain, in which reference TRBV19 and TRBJ2-3 provide the parts outside the CDR3, is DGGITQSPKYLFRKEGQNVTLSCEQNLNHDAMYWYRQDPGQGLRLIYYSQIVNDFQKGDIAEGYSVSREKKESFPLTVTSAQKNPTAFYLCASRLAGSDTQYFGPGTRLTVL.

As for this clone: This likely traces to a read error, being one base from a far larger clone. Within the sample, other DNA sequences also encode this same CDR3. This sequence joins TRBV28 and TRBJ1-5; D gene uncertain. The germline gives CDR1 MDHEN, CDR2 SYDVKM. Deletions cut 3 bases from V and 0 bases from J, with 15 bases between. This CDR3 comprises 17 residues. DNA of the CDR3: TGTGCCAGCAGTTTTTCCATTCAGCAGCATAGCAATCAGCCCCAGCATTTT. Protein product: CASSFSIQQHSNQPQHF.

The rearrangement uses TRBV28 and TRBJ2-1; D is perhaps TRBD2 (6 bases). This CDR3 is 16 amino acids long. Germline CDR1 and CDR2: MDHEN and SYDVKM. The V end lost 2 bases, the J end lost 5 bases, and 16 bases lay between the germline ends. In DNA form, the CDR3 reads TGTGCCAGCAGTTTAAAACGCCTAGCGAGGGACAATGAGCAGTTCTTC. Translation: CASSLKRLARDNEQFF.

The genes are TRBV30 and TRBJ2-7; no definite D call. The V and J ends lost 1 base and 0 bases respectively, with 7 bases between them. This CDR3 comprises 13 residues. Germline V gene sequence: CDR1 GTSNPN, CDR2 SVGIG (reference sequence). The CDR3 loop is CAWSGGNSYEQYF. Here the CDR3 DNA reads TGTGCCTGGAGTGGGGGAAACTCCTACGAGCAGTACTTC.

The chain joins TRBV30 to TRBJ2-3; 9 bases fit TRBD2. CDR3 length equals 16 residues. The germline CDR1 and CDR2 sequences are GTSNPN and SVGIG (reference sequence). With V trimmed by 0 bases and J by 4 bases, 8 bases remained unmatched. The DNA for the CDR3 is TGTGCCTGGAGTGTACGCGGGAGGGCGAGGGCAGATACGCAGTATTTT. Its translation is CAWSVRGRARADTQYF.

This chain joins TRBV10-3 and TRBJ2-6, with 10 bases matching TRBD1. The V and J ends lost 7 bases and 1 base, in that order; junction bases with no gene match: 7. The CDR3 extends over 17 amino acids. CDR1 and CDR2 (germline): ENHRY, SYGVKD. CDR3 loop: CAINTGTGASGANVLTF. CDR3 nucleotide sequence: TGTGCCATCAACACCGGGACAGGGGCTTCTGGGGCCAACGTCCTGACTTTC.

The V call is TRBV18, the J call TRBJ1-5; no reliable D call. The CDR3 loop spans 12 amino acids. The germline V and J ends were trimmed by 6 bases and 4 bases, with 7 bases remaining between them. Germline V lookup: CDR1 KGHSH, CDR2 LQKENI. CDR3 sequence (DNA): TGTGCCAGCTCGGCCGTAAATCAGCCCCAGCATTTT. Its protein product is CASSAVNQPQHF.

This clone has at least ten counts. This chain connects TRBV21-1 to TRBJ2-7; the table's D call of TRBD2 was not tested on the DNA. TRBV21-1 is recorded as a pseudogene. The CDR3 covers 16 residues. The CDR3 region is CASSKYRREITYEQYF. CDR3 DNA: TGTGCCAGCAGCAAATATCGGCGGGAGATCACCTACGAGCAGTACTTC.

Points on this clone: A far larger clone differs by one base, so this is likely a read error. The same CDR3 can be traced to other DNA sequences in this sample. CDR3 in DNA: TGTGCCAGCAACCTGGGACAGGGAGGCGAAAAGCTGTTTTTT. Residues: CASNLGQGGEKLFF. The chain employs TRBV2 and TRBJ1-4; 9 bases are shared with TRBD1. From germline, CDR1 is SNHLY and CDR2 FYNNEI. This CDR3 is built from 14 residues.

The J gene is TRBJ1-1, the V gene TRBV6-5; D perhaps matches TRBD1 (5 bases). V was pared by 8 bases and J by 1 base, with 11 bases between. In germline, CDR1 is MNHEY, CDR2 SVGAGI. This CDR3 has 13 residues. CDR3 amino acids: CASGRQPNTEAFF. Written as DNA, the CDR3 is TGTGCCAGCGGGAGACAGCCGAACACTGAAGCTTTCTTT.

V usage is TRBV18 and J usage is TRBJ1-1, with a tentative D call TRBD1 (6 bases). The V gene's germline CDR1 is KGHSH and CDR2 LQKENI. V lost 3 bases and J 6 bases, leaving 17 bases between the germline ends. This CDR3 is 15 amino acids long. The CDR3 bases are TGTGCCAGCTCACCGAGCGGGGGGCTTGGTGCTGAAGCTTTCTTT. It is translated as CASSPSGGLGAEAFF.